This T cell receptor beta chain was recorded in a study of cytomegalovirus exposure and HLA in healthy donors. V shed 7 bases and J shed 4 bases, with 20 bases lying between them. Germline CDR1 is LGHNT and CDR2 is FRNRAP. This CDR3 is built from 15 residues. Samples came from healthy bone marrow donors. Study-level points and caveats: In vitro data verified a few CMV-associated chains as specific for CMV antigens. There were around 160 TCR beta chains listed as cytomegalovirus-associated. Per a prior analysis, the majority of TCR beta V segments were productive roughly 90% or roughly 30% of the time.

60 Vbeta and 13 Jbeta primers were used in PCR. Only in-frame clones appear in the TCRdb table, and some are missing; sequencing was by immunoSEQ multiplex PCR. The sample yields approximately 97,000 clones, around 60% seen once. On this clone: Its specificity is not known.

This receptor was taken from a human donor in good health. Sequenced material: PBMCs. The chain recombines TRBV12-5 with TRBJ2-7, with D possibly TRBD2 on 6 matching bases. DNA of the CDR3: TGTGCTAGTGCCCCCACGGGGGAGATAAGATACGAGCAGTACTTC. Its translation: CASAPTGEIRYEQYF.